This note documents a single T cell receptor beta chain sequence. Its specificity is not known. Time point denoted: pretreatment peripheral blood. This specimen comes from a study of PD-L1 blockade in urothelial cancer. Looking at the study overall: Most patients, about 85% of the roughly 29, were males with bladder-origin cancer. Patients had received 0 to 3 prior chemotherapy regimens. Analyses used blood from 3 weeks (second dose) and 6 weeks after treatment start.

The study's findings and limits: The study found that durable-benefit patients expanded tumor-associated blood clones more at 3 weeks.

Generated by immunoSEQ multiplex PCR, the TCRdb table keeps only in-frame clones and is missing some. The sample lists approximately 47,000 clones; roughly four fifths were seen once. CDR1 and CDR2 from the germline V gene are WNHNN and SYGVQD (reference sequence). This CDR3 spans 17 amino acids. With V trimmed by 1 base and J by 2 bases, 3 bases remained unmatched. This sample comprised PBMCs, obtained around atezolizumab (anti-PD-L1) treatment. The TCR comes from a man in his forties or fifties with urothelial cancer. This chain links TRBV10-1 with TRBJ2-2, with 11 bases identical to TRBD2. The CDR3 here is CASSEWGTSGNTGELFF. The CDR3 bases are TGCGCCAGCAGTGAGTGGGGGACTAGCGGTAACACCGGGGAGCTGTTTTTT.